The 19 T cell receptor beta chains presented below share a single source sample, sequenced in a study of beta chain features in type 1 diabetes. Expressed TCRB transcripts were sequenced because the entire RNA isolate underwent reverse transcription. The protocol was immunoSEQ multiplex PCR, while the TCRdb copy is restricted to in-frame clones and leaves out a portion. The data show under 400,000 clones, about 20% seen once. The specimen sequenced was naive CD4+ T cells from blood. Every receptor here comes from a young woman in good health.

The V call is TRBV29-1, the J call TRBJ2-5; 9 bases are shared with TRBD1. CDR1 and CDR2 from the germline V gene are SQVTM and ANQGSEA. The CDR3 length is 12 residues. J gave up 6 bases and V 7 bases, and 6 bases lay outside the gene matches. DNA of the CDR3: TGCAGCGCGTTACAGGGGGCAAAGACCCAGTACTTC. Its protein product is CSALQGAKTQYF.

This clone was detected only a few times. The chain joins TRBV21-1 to TRBJ1-3; TRBD1 is taken as the D call from the table, unchecked against the DNA. TRBV21-1 is a documented pseudogene. The CDR3 is 15 amino acids. The CDR3 coding sequence is TGTGCCAGCACTCCCGACAGGCTCTCTGGAAACACCATATATTTT. This translates into CASTPDRLSGNTIYF.

The gene calls are TRBV7-9 and TRBJ2-7, with TRBD2 identical over 8 bases. There are 16 residues in the CDR3. V gave up 5 bases and J gave up 4 bases; unmatched junction bases: 13. From germline, CDR1 is SEHNR and CDR2 FQNEAQ (reference sequence). The CDR3: CASSAGGSGGMYEQYF. The CDR3 DNA follows: TGTGCCAGCAGCGCCGGGGGGAGCGGGGGAATGTACGAGCAGTACTTC.

A note on this clone: Within the sample, other DNA sequences also encode this same CDR3. The chain has TRBV18 and TRBJ2-5; tentatively, D is TRBD1 (5 bases). Trimming shortened V by 3 bases and J by 4 bases, and 9 bases separated the two germline ends. CDR3 length equals 13 residues. Germline CDR1 and CDR2: KGHSH and LQKENI. The CDR3 coding sequence is TGTGCCAGCTCACCGCAGGGTCGAGAGACCCAGTACTTC. It specifies CASSPQGRETQYF.

This clone was counted only a few times. The chain is built from TRBV5-4 and TRBJ1-1; no reliable D call. This CDR3 has 12 residues. The ends were cut back, 4 bases at V and 2 bases at J, with 6 bases in the middle. The germline CDR1 and CDR2 sequences are SGHNT and YYREEE (reference sequence). The CDR3, as DNA: TGTGCCAGCAGCCGTCTAAACACTGAAGCTTTCTTT. As protein: CASSRLNTEAFF.

The rearrangement joins TRBV7-9 to TRBJ2-5; 9 bases are shared with TRBD1. The DNA end lines up better with TRBJ2-7; the J call may be wrong. The CDR3 extends over 13 amino acids. Germline V lookup: CDR1 SEHNR, CDR2 FQNEAQ (reference sequence). CDR3 residues: CACDTGGNYEQYF. In nucleotides, the CDR3 is TGTGCCTGCGACACAGGGGGCAATTACGAGCAGTACTTC.

The sample holds a few counts of this clone. The chain carries TRBV7-2 and TRBJ2-3; possibly TRBD1 for D (6 bases). CDR3 length: 16 amino acids. CDR1 and CDR2 from the germline V gene are SGHTA and FQGNSA. Deletions cut 1 base from V and 6 bases from J, with 17 bases between. The CDR3 sequence: CASSLEGGGALDTQYF. DNA for the CDR3: TGTGCCAGCAGCTTAGAAGGGGGTGGCGCCTTGGATACGCAGTATTTT.

This clone has just a few counts. The V call is TRBV7-9, the J call TRBJ2-4; 7 bases match TRBD2. V was clipped by 3 bases and J by 2 bases; unmatched bases: 4. CDR1 and CDR2 (germline): SEHNR, FQNEAQ (reference sequence). The CDR3 is 15 amino acids. The CDR3: CASSFVGGTKNIQYF. The CDR3 region has the DNA TGTGCCAGCAGCTTCGTGGGAGGGACCAAAAACATTCAGTACTTC.

This clone was picked up a small number of times. The CDR3: CASSQGQTYGYTF. CDR3 coding DNA: TGTGCCAGCAGCCAGGGACAGACCTATGGCTACACCTTC. The chain carries TRBV11-3 and TRBJ1-2; the match to TRBD1 covers 7 bases. After removal of 5 bases from V and 4 bases from J, the junction contained 4 bases not matched to a gene. The CDR3 loop spans 13 amino acids. Germline assignment: CDR1 SGHNT and CDR2 YENEEA.

The rearrangement joins TRBV9 to TRBJ1-1, with a weak D call TRBD1 (6 bases). CDR1 is SGDLS and CDR2 is YYNGEE in the germline V gene. With 3 bases removed from V and 5 bases from J, the gap between germline ends came to 17 bases. The CDR3 has 15 amino acids. The CDR3 sequence: CASSDQGMGETEAFF. CDR3 nucleotides: TGTGCCAGCAGCGACCAGGGGATGGGGGAAACTGAAGCTTTCTTT. Based on the CDR3 plus reference TRBV9 and TRBJ1-1, the full variable domain is DSGVTQTPKHLITATGQRVTLRCSPRSGDLSVYWYQQSLDQGLQFLIQYYNGEERAKGNILERFSAQQFPDLHSELNLSSLELGDSALYFCASSDQGMGETEAFFGQGTRLTVV.

This clone was recorded a few times. The CDR3 loop is CASGTGQNGYTF. The CDR3, as DNA: TGCGCCAGCGGAACGGGACAGAATGGCTACACCTTC. This rearrangement joins TRBV5-1 to TRBJ1-2; TRBD1 matches at 7 bases. The CDR3 covers 12 residues. The germline CDR1 and CDR2 sequences are SGHRS and YFSETQ. J lost 6 bases, V lost 7 bases, and 6 bases had no gene match.

V gene TRBV4-2 combines with J gene TRBJ1-1, with a weak D call TRBD1 (5 bases). V lost 0 bases and J lost 1, with 9 bases in between. The germline V gene has CDR1 LGHNA and CDR2 YNFKEQ. This CDR3 has 15 amino acids. CDR3 residues: CASSQDQGTNTEAFF. The CDR3 region has the DNA TGTGCCAGCAGCCAAGACCAGGGAACGAACACTGAAGCTTTCTTT.

The table lists this clone with a few counts. The V gene is TRBV5-4, the J gene TRBJ2-1; 10 bases map to TRBD2. CDR1 is SGHNT and CDR2 is YYREEE in the germline V gene (reference sequence). There are 16 residues in the CDR3. Trimming cost V 4 bases and J 0 bases; bases outside gene matches: 4. The CDR3 sequence is CASSILAGPSYNEQFF. DNA for the CDR3: TGTGCCAGCAGCATACTAGCGGGGCCCTCCTACAATGAGCAGTTCTTC.

The rearrangement joins TRBV30 to TRBJ1-2; possible D gene TRBD1, 6 bases. CDR3 length equals 15 residues. Trimming cost V 2 bases and J 3 bases, with 16 bases left between them. Germline assignment: CDR1 GTSNPN and CDR2 SVGIG (reference sequence). The DNA of the CDR3 is TGTGCCTGGAGTCCCGCGGGGGCTGGGGACTATGGCTACACCTTC. This codes for CAWSPAGAGDYGYTF.

This clone was detected only a few times. The chain recombines TRBV9 with TRBJ2-7, with TRBD2 matching 12 bases. The CDR3 has 15 residues. Germline values: CDR1 SGDLS, CDR2 YYNGEE. V lost 0 bases and J lost 6; bases outside the gene matches: 4. The CDR3 reads CASSVDSSGRGEQYF. The CDR3 bases are TGTGCCAGCAGCGTAGATTCTAGCGGGAGGGGCGAGCAGTACTTC.

V is TRBV11-2 and J is TRBJ2-3; 7 nucleotides agree with TRBD1. The CDR3 loop spans 16 amino acids. Germline-derived CDR1 and CDR2 are SGHAT and FQNNGV. With V trimmed by 5 bases and J by 1 base, 9 bases remained unmatched. The CDR3 bases are TGTGCCAGCAGCGAACGGCACAGGGGAGGCACAGATACGCAGTATTTT. Its protein is CASSERHRGGTDTQYF.

The chain carries TRBV18 and TRBJ1-5; D unclear. The germline gives CDR1 KGHSH, CDR2 LQKENI. V was clipped by 2 bases and J by 2 bases, with 13 bases between them. The CDR3 totals 16 residues. The DNA for the CDR3 is TGTGCCAGCTCACCATCTAGTCTGGGTGGCAATCAGCCCCAGCATTTT. It specifies CASSPSSLGGNQPQHF.

This clone has only a few counts. The rearrangement links TRBV9 to TRBJ1-2, with TRBD1 identical over 12 bases. The V and J ends lost 3 bases and 2 bases, in that order; junction bases with no gene match: 5. CDR1 SGDLS and CDR2 YYNGEE come from the germline V gene. This CDR3 comprises 16 residues. CDR3 sequence: CASSARGQGANYGYTF. For the CDR3, the DNA is TGTGCCAGCAGCGCCCGGGGACAGGGGGCAAACTATGGCTACACCTTC.

This chain links TRBV11-2 with TRBJ2-7; weak D call: TRBD1 (5 bases). The germline CDR1 and CDR2 sequences are SGHAT and FQNNGV. V was shortened by 2 bases and J by 4 bases, with 9 bases between the two germline ends. The CDR3 is made up of 13 amino acids. The chain's CDR3 is CASSLWGRYEQYF. In nucleotides, the CDR3 is TGTGCCAGCAGCTTATGGGGCCGGTACGAGCAGTACTTC.